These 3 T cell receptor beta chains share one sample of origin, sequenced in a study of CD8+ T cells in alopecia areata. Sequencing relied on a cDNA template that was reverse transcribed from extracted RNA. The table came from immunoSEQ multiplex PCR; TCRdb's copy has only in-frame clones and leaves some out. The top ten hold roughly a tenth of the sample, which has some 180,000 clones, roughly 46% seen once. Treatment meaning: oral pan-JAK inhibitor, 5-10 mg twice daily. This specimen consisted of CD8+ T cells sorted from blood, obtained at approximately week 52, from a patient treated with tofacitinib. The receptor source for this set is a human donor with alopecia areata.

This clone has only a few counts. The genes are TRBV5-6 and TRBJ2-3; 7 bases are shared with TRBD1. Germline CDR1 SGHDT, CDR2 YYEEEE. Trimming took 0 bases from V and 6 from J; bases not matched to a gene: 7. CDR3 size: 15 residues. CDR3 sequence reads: CASSLGATGFDTQYF. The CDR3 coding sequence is TGTGCCAGCAGCTTGGGGGCGACAGGGTTCGATACGCAGTATTTT.

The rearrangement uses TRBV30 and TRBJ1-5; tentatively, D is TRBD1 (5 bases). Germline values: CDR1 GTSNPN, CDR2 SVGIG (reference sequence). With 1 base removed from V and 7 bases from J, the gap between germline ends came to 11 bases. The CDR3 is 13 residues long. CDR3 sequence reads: CAWSAGSRQPQHF. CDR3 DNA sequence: TGTGCCTGGAGTGCAGGGTCGCGACAGCCCCAGCATTTT. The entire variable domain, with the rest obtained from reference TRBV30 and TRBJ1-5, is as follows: SQTIHQWPATLVQPVGSPLSLECTVEGTSNPNLYWYRQAAGRGLQLLFYSVGIGQISSEVPQNLSASRPQDRQFILSSKKLLLSDSGFYLCAWSAGSRQPQHFGDGTRLSIL.

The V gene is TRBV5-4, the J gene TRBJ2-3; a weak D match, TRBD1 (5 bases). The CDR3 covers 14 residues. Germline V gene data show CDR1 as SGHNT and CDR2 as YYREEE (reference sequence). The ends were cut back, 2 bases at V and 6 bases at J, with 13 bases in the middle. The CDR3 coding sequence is TGTGCCAGCAGCTTTGGTGGTGGGGCCGATACGCAGTATTTT. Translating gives CASSFGGGADTQYF.